The 8 T cell receptor beta chains below all came from one sample that was sequenced in a study of early T cells in non-severe SARS-CoV-2 infection. TCRdb redid the calling of the 5' RACE reads with MiXCR, one entry per CDR3 protein. The repertoire holds about 30,000 distinct CDR3 sequences, with about 3.8% as singletons. Source material: whole blood. The source of these receptors is an adult who was a healthcare worker with PCR-confirmed SARS-CoV-2 infection or an uninfected control (not recorded which).

This clonotype has at least ten counts. The rearrangement links TRBV6-1 to TRBJ1-5; D gene uncertain. The V end was cut by 3 bases, the J end by 11 bases, with 8 bases between. The CDR3 is 11 residues long. Germline V lookup: CDR1 MNHNS, CDR2 SASEGT. The CDR3 DNA reads as TGTGCCAGCAGTGAGGACCAAGCCCAGCATTTT. Amino acid sequence: CASSEDQAQHF.

This clonotype was counted at least ten times. V and J are TRBV7-9 and TRBJ1-2; 8 bases map to TRBD1. This CDR3 contains 15 residues. CDR1 and CDR2 (germline): SEHNR, FQNEAQ (reference sequence). V lost 4 bases to trimming and J lost 5 bases; unmatched junction nucleotides: 9. CDR3 in amino acids: CASSSPGGHGYGYTF. DNA for the CDR3: TGTGCCAGCAGCTCCCCAGGGGGCCATGGATATGGCTACACCTTC. Looking up the rest from reference TRBV7-9 and TRBJ1-2 gives the full variable domain: DTGVSQNPRHKITKRGQNVTFRCDPISEHNRLYWYRQTLGQGPEFLTYFQNEAQLEKSRLLSDRFSAERPKGSFSTLEIQRTEQGDSAMYLCASSSPGGHGYGYTFGSGTRLTVV.

This chain links TRBV25-1 with TRBJ2-7; D call uncertain. Deletions cut 3 bases from V and 2 bases from J, with 14 bases between. CDR3 length: 15 amino acids. Germline-derived CDR1 and CDR2 are MGHDK and SYGVNS. DNA for the CDR3: TGTGCCAGCAGTGATTTGGGCAGTGGAGCCTACGAGCAGTACTTC. This gives the protein CASSDLGSGAYEQYF.

This clonotype has a count of ten or more. The DNA of the CDR3 is TGTGCCATCAGCCCCCGAAACGGGAGGTCCTACAATGAGCAGTTCTTC. Translation: CAISPRNGRSYNEQFF. This chain links TRBV24-1 with TRBJ2-1; the match to TRBD2 covers 7 bases. Trimming cost V 11 bases and J 1 base; bases outside gene matches: 13. Germline-derived CDR1 and CDR2 are KGHDR and SFDVKD. The CDR3 is 16 amino acids.

This clonotype came up many times. In DNA form, the CDR3 reads TGTGCCAGCAGTCCATGGACTAGCGGGAGCGATGAGCAGTTCTTC. Translated, it gives CASSPWTSGSDEQFF. This chain uses TRBV27 with TRBJ2-1, with 13 bases aligning to TRBD2. CDR1 is MNHEY, CDR2 SMNVEV, per germline (reference sequence). V gave up 5 bases and J gave up 8 bases; unmatched junction bases: 6. This CDR3 has 15 amino acids.

This clonotype was counted many times. The chain couples TRBV11-3 to TRBJ1-2; no reliable D call. Germline V gene lookup returns CDR1 SGHNT and CDR2 YENEEA. Trimming removed 8 bases from V and 5 bases from J, with 12 bases in between. This CDR3 is 12 amino acids long. The CDR3 spells CASRRRDYGYTF. The CDR3 coding sequence is TGTGCCAGCCGGCGACGGGATTATGGCTACACCTTC.

The rearrangement uses TRBV7-2 and TRBJ2-3; TRBD2 agrees at 8 bases. Germline-derived CDR1 and CDR2 are SGHTA and FQGNSA. The CDR3 is 15 amino acids. V lost 5 bases and J lost 2; bases outside the gene matches: 6. The DNA for the CDR3 is TGTGCCAGCAGCCAGAAGCGGGGGATCACAGATACGCAGTATTTT. Protein product: CASSQKRGITDTQYF.

This clonotype occurred many times. V gene TRBV6-4 combines with J gene TRBJ1-6; D not resolved. Trimming took off 2 bases at V and 5 bases at J, with 4 bases between the two ends. Germline CDR1 MRHNA, CDR2 SNTAGT. The CDR3 loop spans 13 amino acids. The CDR3 DNA is TGTGCCAGCAGTGACAGGGATAATTCACCCCTCCACTTT. It specifies CASSDRDNSPLHF.